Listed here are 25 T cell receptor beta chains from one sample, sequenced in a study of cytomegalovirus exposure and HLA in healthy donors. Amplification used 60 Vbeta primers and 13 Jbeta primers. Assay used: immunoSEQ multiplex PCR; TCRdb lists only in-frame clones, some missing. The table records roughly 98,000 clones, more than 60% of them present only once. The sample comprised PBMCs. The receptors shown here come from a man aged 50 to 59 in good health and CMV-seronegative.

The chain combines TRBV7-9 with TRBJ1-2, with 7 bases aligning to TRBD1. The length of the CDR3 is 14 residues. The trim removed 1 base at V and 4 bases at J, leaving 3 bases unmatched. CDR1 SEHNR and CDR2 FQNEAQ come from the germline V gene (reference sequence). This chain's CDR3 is CASSLDRGTYGYTF. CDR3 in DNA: TGTGCCAGCAGCTTAGACAGGGGAACCTATGGCTACACCTTC.

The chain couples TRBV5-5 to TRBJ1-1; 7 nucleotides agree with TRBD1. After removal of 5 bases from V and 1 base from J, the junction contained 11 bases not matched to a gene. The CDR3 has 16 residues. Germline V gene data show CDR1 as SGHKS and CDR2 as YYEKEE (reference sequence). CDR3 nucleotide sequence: TGTGCCAGCAGACCACGGTCGGGACAGTCGAACACTGAAGCTTTCTTT. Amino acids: CASRPRSGQSNTEAFF. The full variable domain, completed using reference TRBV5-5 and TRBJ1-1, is DAGVTQSPTHLIKTRGQQVTLRCSPISGHKSVSWYQQVLGQGPQFIFQYYEKEERGRGNFPDRFSARQFPNYSSELNVNALLLGDSALYLCASRPRSGQSNTEAFFGQGTRLTVV.

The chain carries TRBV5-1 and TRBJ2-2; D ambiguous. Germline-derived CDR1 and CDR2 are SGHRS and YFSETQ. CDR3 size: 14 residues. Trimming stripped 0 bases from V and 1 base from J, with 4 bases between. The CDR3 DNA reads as TGCGCCAGCAGCTTGGCTCTGAACACCGGGGAGCTGTTTTTT. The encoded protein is CASSLALNTGELFF.

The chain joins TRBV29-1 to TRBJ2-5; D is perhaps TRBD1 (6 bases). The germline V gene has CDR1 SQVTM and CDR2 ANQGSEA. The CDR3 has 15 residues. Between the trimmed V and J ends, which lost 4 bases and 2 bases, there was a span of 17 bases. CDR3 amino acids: CSVGSQGRRQETQYF. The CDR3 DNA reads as TGCAGCGTTGGATCACAGGGTAGGCGACAAGAGACCCAGTACTTC.

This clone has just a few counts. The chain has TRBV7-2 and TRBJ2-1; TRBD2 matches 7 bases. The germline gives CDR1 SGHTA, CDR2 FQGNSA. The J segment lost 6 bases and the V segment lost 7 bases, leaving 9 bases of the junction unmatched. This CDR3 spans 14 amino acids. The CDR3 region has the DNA TGTGCCAGCAACCCCGGACTAGTCTCCAATGAGCAGTTCTTC. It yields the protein CASNPGLVSNEQFF.

The CDR3 nucleotides are TGCGCCAGCAGGACCCCGGGACAGGGTGTTCAGTATGGCTACACCTTC. Translated: CASRTPGQGVQYGYTF. The V and J genes are TRBV4-1 and TRBJ1-2; TRBD1 aligns across 9 bases. V lost 6 bases and J lost 5; bases outside the gene matches: 13. This CDR3 has 16 residues. The V gene's germline CDR1 is MGHRA and CDR2 YSYEKL.

The CDR3 nucleotides are TGCGCCAGCAGCTCGATGGGGCCGGGAGGGTCCTATCAAGAGACCCAGTACTTC. Translating it yields CASSSMGPGGSYQETQYF. This chain connects TRBV5-1 to TRBJ2-5, with TRBD2 matching 8 bases. J gave up 2 bases and V 3 bases, and 15 bases lay outside the gene matches. The CDR3 totals 18 residues. Germline CDR1 reads SGHRS; CDR2 reads YFSETQ.

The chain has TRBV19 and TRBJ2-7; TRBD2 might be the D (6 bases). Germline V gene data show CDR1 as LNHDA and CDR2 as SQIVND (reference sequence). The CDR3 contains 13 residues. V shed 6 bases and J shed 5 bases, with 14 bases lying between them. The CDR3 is CASRGLPQDEQYF. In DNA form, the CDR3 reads TGTGCCAGTAGGGGACTTCCTCAAGACGAGCAGTACTTC.

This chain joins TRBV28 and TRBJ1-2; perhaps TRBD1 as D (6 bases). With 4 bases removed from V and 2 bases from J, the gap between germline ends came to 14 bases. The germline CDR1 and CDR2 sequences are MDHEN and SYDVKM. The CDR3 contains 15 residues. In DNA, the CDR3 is TGTGCCAGCAGTTCAACCAGTACAGGGAACTATGGCTACACCTTC. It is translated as CASSSTSTGNYGYTF.

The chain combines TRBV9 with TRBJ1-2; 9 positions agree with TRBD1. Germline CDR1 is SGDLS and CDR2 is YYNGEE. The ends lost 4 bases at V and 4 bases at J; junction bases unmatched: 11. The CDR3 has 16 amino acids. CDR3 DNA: TGTGCCAGCAGCTCCCACGGACAGGGGAAGTTCTATGGCTACACCTTC. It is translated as CASSSHGQGKFYGYTF.

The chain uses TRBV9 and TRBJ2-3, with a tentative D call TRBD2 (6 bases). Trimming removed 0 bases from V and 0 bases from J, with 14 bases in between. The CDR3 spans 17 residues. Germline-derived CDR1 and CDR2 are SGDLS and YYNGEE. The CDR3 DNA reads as TGTGCCAGCAGCGTAGGTCGGACTACTTCTAGCACAGATACGCAGTATTTT. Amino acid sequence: CASSVGRTTSSTDTQYF.

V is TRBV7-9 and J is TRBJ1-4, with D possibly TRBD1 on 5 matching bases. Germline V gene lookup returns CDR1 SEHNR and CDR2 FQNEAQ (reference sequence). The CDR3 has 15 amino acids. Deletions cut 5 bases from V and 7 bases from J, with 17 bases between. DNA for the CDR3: TGTGCCAGCAGCGATCCGGGGACGGGAGGTGAAAAACTGTTTTTT. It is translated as CASSDPGTGGEKLFF.

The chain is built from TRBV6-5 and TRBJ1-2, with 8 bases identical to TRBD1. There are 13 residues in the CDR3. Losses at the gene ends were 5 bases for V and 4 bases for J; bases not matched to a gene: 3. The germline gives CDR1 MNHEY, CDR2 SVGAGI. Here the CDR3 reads CASSPGGAYGYTF. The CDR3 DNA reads TGTGCCAGCAGTCCAGGGGGCGCCTATGGCTACACCTTC.

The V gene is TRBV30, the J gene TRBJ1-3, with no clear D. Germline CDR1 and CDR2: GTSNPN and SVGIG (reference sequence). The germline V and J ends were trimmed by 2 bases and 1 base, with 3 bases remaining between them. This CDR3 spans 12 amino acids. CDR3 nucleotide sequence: TGTGCCTGGAGTCAATCTGGAAACACCATATATTTT. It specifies CAWSQSGNTIYF.

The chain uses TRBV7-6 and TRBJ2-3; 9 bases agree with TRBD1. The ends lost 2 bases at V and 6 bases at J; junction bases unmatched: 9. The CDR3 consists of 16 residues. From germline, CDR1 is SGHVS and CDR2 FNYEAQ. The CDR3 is CASSLSPDRGVDTQYF. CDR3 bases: TGTGCCAGCAGCTTATCTCCGGACAGGGGTGTGGATACGCAGTATTTT.

Here the CDR3 DNA reads TGTGCCAGCAGTTCAAGGTCGGGCGGGATCGTCGAGCAGTACTTC. Residues: CASSSRSGGIVEQYF. V and J are TRBV28 and TRBJ2-7, with D possibly being TRBD2 (6 bases). The germline CDR1 and CDR2 sequences are MDHEN and SYDVKM. Trimming took 4 bases from V and 6 from J, leaving 19 bases between them. The CDR3 has 15 amino acids.

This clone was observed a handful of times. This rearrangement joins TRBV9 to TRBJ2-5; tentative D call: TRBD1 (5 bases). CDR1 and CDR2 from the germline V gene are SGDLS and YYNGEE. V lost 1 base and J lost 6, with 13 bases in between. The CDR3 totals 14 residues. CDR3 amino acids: CASSVSQGGQTQYF. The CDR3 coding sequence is TGTGCCAGCAGCGTATCGCAGGGTGGGCAGACCCAGTACTTC. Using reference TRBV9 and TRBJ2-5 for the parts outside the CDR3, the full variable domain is DSGVTQTPKHLITATGQRVTLRCSPRSGDLSVYWYQQSLDQGLQFLIQYYNGEERAKGNILERFSAQQFPDLHSELNLSSLELGDSALYFCASSVSQGGQTQYFGPGTRLLVL.

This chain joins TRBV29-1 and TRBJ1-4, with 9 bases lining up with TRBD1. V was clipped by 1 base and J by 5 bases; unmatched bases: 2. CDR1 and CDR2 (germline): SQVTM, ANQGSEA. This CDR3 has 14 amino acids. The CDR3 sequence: CSVEATGGNEKLFF. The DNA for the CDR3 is TGCAGCGTTGAAGCGACAGGGGGGAATGAAAAACTGTTTTTT.

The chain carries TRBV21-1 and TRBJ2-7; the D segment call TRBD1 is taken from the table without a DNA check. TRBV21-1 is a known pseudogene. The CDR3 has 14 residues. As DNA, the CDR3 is TGTGCCGACGTAAAACAGGGGACCTCCTACGAGCAGTACTTC. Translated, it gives CADVKQGTSYEQYF.

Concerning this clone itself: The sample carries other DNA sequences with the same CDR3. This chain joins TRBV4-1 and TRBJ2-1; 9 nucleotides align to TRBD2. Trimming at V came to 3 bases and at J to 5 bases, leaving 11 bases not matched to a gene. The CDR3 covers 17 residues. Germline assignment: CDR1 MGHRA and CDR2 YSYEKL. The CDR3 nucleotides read TGCGCCAGCAGCCACCCGTCGAGCGGGAGGCGAAACAATGAGCAGTTCTTC. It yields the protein CASSHPSSGRRNNEQFF.

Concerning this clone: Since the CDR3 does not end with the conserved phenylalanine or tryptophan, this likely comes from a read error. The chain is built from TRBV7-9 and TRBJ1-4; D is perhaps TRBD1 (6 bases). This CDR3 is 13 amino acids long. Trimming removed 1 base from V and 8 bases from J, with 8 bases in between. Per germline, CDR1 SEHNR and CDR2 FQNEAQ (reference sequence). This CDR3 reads CASSLEGVEKLFL. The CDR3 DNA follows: TGTGCCAGCAGCTTAGAGGGGGTCGAAAAACTGTTTCTT.

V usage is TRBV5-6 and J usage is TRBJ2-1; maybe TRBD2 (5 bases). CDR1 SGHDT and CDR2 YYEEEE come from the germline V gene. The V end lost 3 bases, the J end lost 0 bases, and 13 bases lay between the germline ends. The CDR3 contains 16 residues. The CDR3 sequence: CASSSPDSSSYNEQFF. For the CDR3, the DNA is TGTGCCAGCAGCTCCCCGGACTCTTCCTCCTACAATGAGCAGTTCTTC.

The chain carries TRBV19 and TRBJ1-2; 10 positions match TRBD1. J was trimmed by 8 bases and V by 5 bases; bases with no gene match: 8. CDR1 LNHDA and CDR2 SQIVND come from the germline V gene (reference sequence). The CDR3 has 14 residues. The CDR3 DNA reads TGTGCCAGTAGTGGGGACAGGGGCTCGAAAGGCTACACCTTC. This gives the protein CASSGDRGSKGYTF.

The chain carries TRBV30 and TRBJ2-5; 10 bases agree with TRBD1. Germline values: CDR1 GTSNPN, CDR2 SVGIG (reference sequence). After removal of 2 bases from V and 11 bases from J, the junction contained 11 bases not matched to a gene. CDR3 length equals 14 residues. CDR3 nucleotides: TGTGCCTGGAGTTCCGGGACAGGGGTGAGAGAGCAGTACTTC. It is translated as CAWSSGTGVREQYF. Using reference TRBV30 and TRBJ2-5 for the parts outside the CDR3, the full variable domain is SQTIHQWPATLVQPVGSPLSLECTVEGTSNPNLYWYRQAAGRGLQLLFYSVGIGQISSEVPQNLSASRPQDRQFILSSKKLLLSDSGFYLCAWSSGTGVREQYFGPGTRLLVL.

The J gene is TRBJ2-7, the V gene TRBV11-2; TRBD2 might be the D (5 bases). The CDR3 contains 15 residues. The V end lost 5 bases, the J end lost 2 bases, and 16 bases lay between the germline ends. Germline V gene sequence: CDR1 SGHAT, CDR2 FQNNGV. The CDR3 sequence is CASSPHEGLTYEQYF. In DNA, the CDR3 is TGTGCCAGCAGCCCCCATGAGGGCCTCACCTACGAGCAGTACTTC.